This T cell receptor beta chain comes out of a study of blood T cells in healthy people across ages. As for the study in general: Capture by template switching was about one barcoded beta molecule per two T cells. General study points: Diversity figures derived from one million T cells were judged to underestimate the true value.

Sample-barcoded 5' priming and a J-beta primer mix drove a second PCR of about 6 to 12 cycles. TCRdb redid the calling of the 5' RACE reads with MiXCR, one entry per CDR3 protein. Of hundreds of thousands of distinct CDR3 sequences in the sample, roughly 31% are singletons; the top ten hold approximately 14%. The sample holds many counts of this clonotype. What it binds is unknown. CDR1 MNHEY and CDR2 SMNVEV come from the germline V gene (reference sequence). V lost 5 bases to trimming and J lost 1 base, with 11 bases between them. The CDR3 is 14 residues long. Specimen: blood. The TCR comes from a woman aged 80 or older in good health. The genes are TRBV27 and TRBJ1-1; D remains ambiguous. As DNA, the CDR3 is TGTGCCAGCAGTCTGAGGGTAAGGAACACTGAAGCTTTCTTT. It is translated as CASSLRVRNTEAFF.